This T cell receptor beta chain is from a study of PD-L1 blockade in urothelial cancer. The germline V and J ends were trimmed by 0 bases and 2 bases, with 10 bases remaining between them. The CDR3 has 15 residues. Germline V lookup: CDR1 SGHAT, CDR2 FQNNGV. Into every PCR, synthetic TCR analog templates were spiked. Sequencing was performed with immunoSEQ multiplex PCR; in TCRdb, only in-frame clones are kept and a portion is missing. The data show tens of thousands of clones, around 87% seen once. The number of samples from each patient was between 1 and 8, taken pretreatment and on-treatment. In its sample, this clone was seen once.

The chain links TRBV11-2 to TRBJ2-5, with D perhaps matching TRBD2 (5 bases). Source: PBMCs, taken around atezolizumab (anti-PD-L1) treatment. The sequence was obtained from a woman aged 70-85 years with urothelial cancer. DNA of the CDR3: TGTGCCAGCAGCTTAGAAGGGAGAACACAAGAGACCCAGTACTTC. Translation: CASSLEGRTQETQYF. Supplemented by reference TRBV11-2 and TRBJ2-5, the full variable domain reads EAGVAQSPRYKIIEKRQSVAFWCNPISGHATLYWYQQILGQGPKLLIQFQNNGVVDDSQLPKDRFSAERLKGVDSTLKIQPAKLEDSAVYLCASSLEGRTQETQYFGPGTRLLVL.